The 5 T cell receptor beta chains below come from one sample, sequenced in a study of monozygotic twins with inflammatory bowel disease. TCRdb reprocessed the 5' RACE reads, with one entry per CDR3 protein and no DNA. This repertoire includes 150,000 to 200,000 distinct CDR3 sequences. Sequencing input: blood. These receptors all come from a human donor with ulcerative colitis or Crohn's disease, or a healthy co-twin of an affected twin (not recorded which).

V usage is TRBV5-1 and J usage is TRBJ1-4. Germline V gene sequence: CDR1 SGHRS, CDR2 YFSETQ. The CDR3 spans 15 residues. This chain's CDR3 is CASSLAGDRSEKLFF.

V and J are TRBV7-9 and TRBJ2-2. Germline values: CDR1 SEHNR, CDR2 FQNEAQ (reference sequence). CDR3 length: 14 residues. Here the CDR3 reads CASSLGFTVPELFF.

This sequence joins TRBV7-3 and TRBJ2-3. The CDR3 extends over 15 amino acids. Germline assignment: CDR1 SGHTA and CDR2 FQGTGA. CDR3 in amino acids: CASSLTYEPTDTQYF. The whole variable domain, filled in from reference TRBV7-3 and TRBJ2-3, reads GAGVSQTPSNKVTEKGKYVELRCDPISGHTALYWYRQSLGQGPEFLIYFQGTGAADDSGLPNDRFFAVRPEGSVSTLKIQRTERGDSAVYLCASSLTYEPTDTQYFGPGTRLTVL.

CDR3 loop: CASSFQGLLAEAFF. This sequence joins TRBV5-6 and TRBJ1-1; TCRdb calls TRBD1, which cannot be checked without DNA. The CDR3 loop spans 14 amino acids. CDR1 and CDR2 from the germline V gene are SGHDT and YYEEEE.

The rearrangement links TRBV5-4 to TRBJ1-2; the TCRdb D gene call, TRBD1, has no DNA to confirm it. Germline lookup yields CDR1 SGHNT and CDR2 YYREEE (reference sequence). CDR3 length equals 14 residues. The CDR3: CASSLPGRSYGYTF.